This entry features one T cell receptor beta chain sequence. In the original workflow: Counts of nucleated cells, estimated from reference gene primer amplification, were obtained. Some clones are missing from TCRdb's copy, which holds only in-frame ones; the method was immunoSEQ multiplex PCR. V, J and clone size are taken as reported in that table, and D and trimming were inferred from the DNA itself. The table includes about 180,000 clones, 80% to 90% detected once. This entry is derived from a study of blood T cell repertoires in COVID-19. Study-level background: Specimens from acute and convalescent COVID-19 originated in the United States, Italy and Spain. The analysed material was cDNA or gDNA that came from T cells, B-cell-depleted T cells, or PBMCs.

CDR1 is LGHDT, CDR2 YNNKEL, per germline (reference sequence). The CDR3 runs 13 residues. V lost 5 bases and J lost 3; bases outside the gene matches: 3. The TCR originated in a man aged 45-65 years with active or convalescent COVID-19. Specimen: peripheral blood. The rearrangement links TRBV3-1 (or the pseudogene TRBV3-2) to TRBJ2-5; the match to TRBD1 covers 7 bases. CDR3 amino acids: CASSDQGEETQYF. The CDR3 DNA reads as TGTGCCAGCAGCGACCAGGGGGAAGAGACCCAGTACTTC.